This T cell receptor (beta chain) was identified during a study of blood T cell repertoires in COVID-19 (dated by TCRdb to about 2020). Describing the broader study: Samples covering the acute and convalescent phases of COVID-19 were provided by collaborators in the United States, Italy and Spain. The material from the prospective study consisted of cDNA or gDNA derived from T cells, B-cell-depleted T cells, or PBMCs. Subjects who had been exposed to COVID-19, were actively infected with it, or had recovered from it provided the deeply sampled blood TCRbeta repertoires that made up the dataset. The repertoires were made available in a free public database intended to serve as a resource for research on the immune response to SARS-CoV-2. The samples were drawn from the first 160 participants of the ongoing ImmuneRACE study and from 1,254 subjects provided by 6 global collaborators. A de-identified subject ID, COVID-19 status, age in years and sex were almost always included in the sample metadata. HLA class I and class II types, where available, came from metadata supplied by the sample provider rather than from assay-based typing.

The immunoSEQ Assay, a bias-controlled multiplex PCR, was used to amplify TCRbeta CDR3 regions from genomic DNA. In the authors' own workflow: Nucleated cell counts per sample were estimated from amplification of reference gene primers within the assay. Sequence reads were collapsed and filtered to measure the absolute abundance of every unique TCRbeta CDR3 rearrangement. For each sample, productive Simpson clonality was calculated as the square root of Simpson's diversity index over productive rearrangements. TCRdb stores this immuneACCESS table with in-frame sequences only. Part of the clones is absent; in the studies checked, under half of the shortfall reflects unresolved V genes, and no reason is known for the rest. V and J calls plus clone size are reproduced from that table; the DNA served to infer D and trimming. This sample has 100,000 to 150,000 clones in its table, and around 80% of those were observed once. The ten largest clonotypes hold 1.9% of the sample.

Whole blood was collected in K2EDTA tubes by collaborating institutions according to the institutions' own protocols. For TCRbeta analysis, collaborator samples were shipped as frozen whole blood, as isolated PBMCs, or as DNA extracted from either sample type. General study outcomes and caveats: How much clinical and demographic metadata was included differed by source and by participant, and the metadata was provided uncurated.

The germline V gene sets CDR1 to SGHDT and CDR2 to YYEEEE. A distance of 11 bases separates the germline ends of V and J, which lose 1 base and 6 bases respectively. The CDR3, from cysteine to phenylalanine, totals 13 residues. This entry keeps only the CDR3 DNA: 39 bases, framed from base 1. In the case of this clone: Its target antigen remains unknown. Base qualities are not at hand, and no much larger clone is one base apart.

The rearranged chain carries TRBV5-6 and TRBJ2-7, with TRBD2 tentatively as D gene (7 bases match). Sample: peripheral blood. This clonotype was sampled from a man aged 65-85 years with acute or convalescent COVID-19. The CDR3 in this case is CASSLSGGSEQYF. In nucleotides, the sequence is TGTGCCAGCAGCTTGTCGGGGGGCTCCGAGCAGTACTTC. The entire variable domain, with the stretches around the CDR3 drawn from the reference TRBV5-6 and TRBJ2-7 proteins, is DAGVTQSPTHLIKTRGQQVTLRCSPKSGHDTVSWYQQALGQGPQFIFQYYEEEERQRGNFPDRFSGHQFPNYSSELNVNALLLGDSALYLCASSLSGGSEQYFGPGTRLTVT.